This TCR beta chain was recorded in a study of OX40 agonist ivuxolimab in advanced cancers. About the full investigation: The costimulatory receptor OX40 (CD134) was targeted by ivuxolimab, a fully human IgG2 agonistic monoclonal antibody. Intravenous ivuxolimab was administered to patients every 2 weeks at six dose levels: 0.01, 0.1, 0.3, 1.5, 3 and 10 mg/kg. Among the approximately 50 dose-escalation patients, approximately 20 had hepatocellular carcinoma, roughly 15 melanoma, 9 renal cell carcinoma and 9 head and neck cancer. In the dose-escalation cohort, around four fifths of patients were male, and the mean age was 60 years with a range of roughly 20 to 85. Prior anti-PD-1, anti-PD-L1 or anti-CTLA-4 therapy was permitted, and checkpoint inhibitors had been received by more than 35% of dose-escalation patients. Partial responses were achieved by three dose-escalation patients, of whom one had hepatocellular carcinoma and two had cutaneous melanoma. The point of sequencing TCRbeta in the periphery was to test whether ivuxolimab changed TCR sequence diversity and drove clonal T-cell expansion. The paper covers the monotherapy dose-escalation part of the phase I ivuxolimab trial, which included N of about 50 patients. Findings and caveats that apply to the study as a whole: After ivuxolimab, CD8+ T cells had more expanded clones than CD4+ T cells on average. Low levels of normalized T-cell clonal expansion were also seen in some nonresponding patients. In partial responders in the 0.1-3.0 mg/kg groups, normalized peripheral clonal expansion was found to be among the lowest, especially among CD8+ T cells. At doses of 0.1 to 3.0 mg/kg, clonal expansion of both CD4+ and CD8+ T cells in blood was seen between baseline and week 6. Which antigens the clonally expanded peripheral T cells were specific for was not determined.

The trial excluded patients who had a history of autoimmune disease or were on systemic immunosuppression. Peripheral blood for TCR sequencing was collected from all dose cohorts at baseline, on cycle 4 day 1, and on cycle 7 day 1. Samples came from an open-label, multicenter, first-in-human phase I dose-escalation trial of ivuxolimab. Adults with locally advanced or metastatic melanoma, renal cell, hepatocellular, or head and neck squamous cell carcinoma were enrolled in the trial. Before TCR sequencing, CD4+ and CD8+ T cells were separately sorted from peripheral blood. Genomic DNA was extracted from sorted cells for sequencing of the TCRbeta CDR3 region. The immunoSEQ Assay was used to sequence the TCRbeta CDR3 regions. This is the immuneACCESS table as TCRdb keeps it, with only in-frame sequences that have V and J called. A part of the clones is gone; compared with another copy, unresolved V genes explain less than half, and the rest is unexplained. This sample gives roughly 50,000 clones in total; 80% to 90% of them show up just once. Around 1.4% of the sample goes to the ten largest clones.

Inclusive of the bounding cysteine and phenylalanine, the CDR3 is 16 residues long. Left in the record is the CDR3 DNA by itself, 48 bases read in frame from the first base. Trimming at the junction amounts to 4 bases on V and 4 bases on J, and the germline ends lie 17 bases apart. In the germline V gene, CDR1 corresponds to SGHVS and CDR2 to FQNEAQ. Notes on this clone: The antigen it recognizes is unknown. Base-call qualities are not available, and no considerably larger clone is one nucleotide away.

Sequenced here: CD4+ or CD8+ T cells sorted from blood, sampled in a trial of the OX40 agonist ivuxolimab. The receptor was isolated from an adult with an advanced solid tumor such as melanoma, head and neck, liver or kidney cancer. Recombination joined TRBV7-8 with TRBJ1-5; tentative D gene TRBD1, with 6 bases matching. The CDR3 reads as follows: CASSSTGGAGNQPQHF. DNA sequence: TGTGCCAGCAGCTCCACGGGGGGGGCAGGGAATCAGCCCCAGCATTTT. The variable domain in full, with residues beyond the CDR3 obtained from the reference TRBV7-8 and TRBJ1-5 genes, is GAGVSQSPRYKVAKRGQDVALRCDPISGHVSLFWYQQALGQGPEFLTYFQNEAQLDKSGLPSDRFFAERPEGSVSTLKIQRTQQEDSAVYLCASSSTGGAGNQPQHFGDGTRLSIL.